The 27 T cell receptor beta chains reported below all come from one sample, sequenced in a study of cytomegalovirus exposure and HLA in healthy donors (dated by TCRdb to the late 2010s). Libraries were constructed by the immunoSEQ multiplex PCR assay. A mixture of 60 forward primers for TCR Vbeta segments and 13 reverse primers for TCR Jbeta segments was used in the multiplex PCR. TCRdb stores this immuneACCESS table with in-frame sequences only. Part of the clones is absent; in the studies checked, under half of the shortfall reflects unresolved V genes, and no reason is known for the rest. This sample comprises under 200,000 clones, around 81% of them detected only once. The ten largest clones represent 2.1% of the sample. Material for sequencing was PBMCs. Every receptor here comes from a woman between 18 and 30 years old in good health and CMV-seropositive.

This chain links TRBV7-2 with TRBJ2-3; the D gene is possibly TRBD1 (6 bases). V shed 2 bases and J shed 4 bases, with 16 bases lying between them. Germline values: CDR1 SGHTA, CDR2 FQGNSA. The CDR3 runs to 16 residues. The CDR3 DNA sequence: TGTGCCAGCAGCTTACAACGGCAGGGGAGCGCAGATACGCAGTATTTT. Protein product: CASSLQRQGSADTQYF. The whole variable domain, filled in from reference TRBV7-2 and TRBJ2-3, reads GAGVSQSPSNKVTEKGKDVELRCDPISGHTALYWYRQSLGQGLEFLIYFQGNSAPDKSGLPSDRFSAERTGGSVSTLTIQRTQQEDSAVYLCASSLQRQGSADTQYFGPGTRLTVL.

The chain combines TRBV9 with TRBJ2-7, with 10 bases matching TRBD2. The CDR3 has 14 amino acids. The germline V gene encodes CDR1 SGDLS and CDR2 YYNGEE. Trimming removed 0 bases from V and 9 bases from J; junction bases left unmatched: 6. CDR3 loop: CASSVDLAGERQYF. The DNA of the CDR3 is TGTGCCAGCAGCGTAGACCTAGCGGGGGAACGGCAGTACTTC.

This chain joins TRBV11-3 and TRBJ1-2, with a tentative D call TRBD1 (6 bases). This CDR3 has 13 amino acids. V was pared by 0 bases and J by 8 bases, with 10 bases between. Germline CDR1 is SGHNT and CDR2 is YENEEA. CDR3 nucleotide sequence: TGTGCCAGCAGCTTAGAACAGGGTGGCGGCTACACCTTC. Its protein is CASSLEQGGGYTF.

V usage is TRBV19 and J usage is TRBJ1-2; TRBD1 aligns across 12 bases. From germline, CDR1 is LNHDA and CDR2 SQIVND (reference sequence). With V trimmed by 5 bases and J by 8 bases, 9 bases remained unmatched. This CDR3 is built from 15 residues. CDR3 in DNA: TGTGCCAGTAGTGTCCGGGACAGGGGGCAAGAAGGCTACACCTTC. This codes for CASSVRDRGQEGYTF.

The J gene is TRBJ1-1, the V gene TRBV5-1; 9 bases line up with TRBD1. This CDR3 comprises 16 residues. Germline loops: CDR1 SGHRS, CDR2 YFSETQ. Unmatched junction bases numbered 6, after V lost 3 bases and J lost 0 bases. The CDR3 spells CASSSGTGSMNTEAFF. CDR3 nucleotide sequence: TGCGCCAGCAGCTCGGGGACAGGGTCGATGAACACTGAAGCTTTCTTT.

This clone is a singleton in its sample. The rearrangement uses TRBV5-1 and TRBJ1-5; 11 bases match TRBD1. The V gene end was trimmed by 4 bases and the J gene end by 7 bases; junction bases not matched to a gene: 4. The V gene's germline CDR1 is SGHRS and CDR2 YFSETQ. The CDR3 is 14 amino acids. The CDR3 region has the DNA TGCGCCAGCAGCCAAGGGACAGGGGGGCAGCCCCAGCATTTT. Protein product: CASSQGTGGQPQHF.

The chain is built from TRBV5-4 and TRBJ2-5, with 8 bases matching TRBD2. Germline CDR1 SGHNT, CDR2 YYREEE (reference sequence). V lost 1 base and J lost 1; bases outside the gene matches: 9. The CDR3 totals 17 residues. Here the CDR3 reads CASSLSRLAGTQETQYF. The CDR3 nucleotides read TGTGCCAGCAGCTTGTCTCGGTTAGCGGGGACCCAAGAGACCCAGTACTTC. Based on the CDR3 plus reference TRBV5-4 and TRBJ2-5, the full variable domain is ETGVTQSPTHLIKTRGQQVTLRCSSQSGHNTVSWYQQALGQGPQFIFQYYREEENGRGNFPPRFSGLQFPNYSSELNVNALELDDSALYLCASSLSRLAGTQETQYFGPGTRLLVL.

The rearrangement links TRBV5-1 to TRBJ1-2, with D perhaps TRBD1 (6 bases). V was trimmed by 0 bases and J by 8 bases, leaving 14 bases between them. The CDR3 has 14 residues. Germline CDR1 is SGHRS and CDR2 is YFSETQ. In nucleotides, the CDR3 is TGCGCCAGCAGCTTGGCAGGGGTAGTGATGGGCTACACCTTC. As protein: CASSLAGVVMGYTF.

The chain links TRBV18 to TRBJ2-3; TRBD1 aligns across 12 bases. The CDR3 consists of 16 residues. Germline-derived CDR1 and CDR2 are KGHSH and LQKENI. V shed 3 bases and J 4 bases; nucleotides not matched to a gene: 5. In nucleotides, the CDR3 is TGTGCCAGCTCACCCGGGGGACAGGGGGCCTCAGATACGCAGTATTTT. It specifies CASSPGGQGASDTQYF.

J is TRBJ2-3 and V is TRBV7-9, with D perhaps matching TRBD1 (6 bases). This CDR3 has 15 residues. V was trimmed by 5 bases and J by 1 base, leaving 13 bases between them. Germline loops: CDR1 SEHNR, CDR2 FQNEAQ (reference sequence). The CDR3 nucleotides are TGTGCCAGCAGCCCTTATGGGGGCCGCACAGATACGCAGTATTTT. It is translated as CASSPYGGRTDTQYF.

The chain uses TRBV7-9 and TRBJ1-6; D not resolved. The CDR3 runs 13 residues. V lost 1 base and J lost 6, with 4 bases in between. Germline assignment: CDR1 SEHNR and CDR2 FQNEAQ (reference sequence). The CDR3 loop is CASSLDSNSPLHF. The CDR3, as DNA: TGTGCCAGCAGCTTAGACAGTAATTCACCCCTCCACTTT.

The chain uses TRBV30 and TRBJ2-4; no definite D call. V gave up 2 bases and J gave up 6 bases, with 5 bases separating them. CDR1 and CDR2 from the germline V gene are GTSNPN and SVGIG (reference sequence). This CDR3 has 11 amino acids. CDR3 protein: CAWSPGNIQYF. The CDR3 nucleotides are TGTGCCTGGAGTCCCGGAAACATTCAGTACTTC.

The chain is built from TRBV5-4 and TRBJ1-1, with 7 bases aligning to TRBD1. The CDR3 is 12 residues long. The trim removed 4 bases at V and 6 bases at J, leaving 3 bases unmatched. Germline CDR1 reads SGHNT; CDR2 reads YYREEE (reference sequence). CDR3 DNA: TGTGCCAGCAGCCCCACAGGGGCTGAAGCTTTCTTT. It is translated as CASSPTGAEAFF.

The CDR3 reads CASSLGTGLNYGYTF. The CDR3 DNA is TGTGCCAGCAGCTTGGGGACAGGGCTCAACTATGGCTACACCTTC. The V and J genes are TRBV5-6 and TRBJ1-2, with 8 bases that match TRBD1. V was pared by 0 bases and J by 2 bases, with 3 bases of the junction left unmatched. Germline CDR1 SGHDT, CDR2 YYEEEE. This CDR3 is built from 15 residues.

The chain recombines TRBV5-4 with TRBJ2-5; possible D gene TRBD2, 5 bases. This CDR3 spans 14 amino acids. Trimming stripped 2 bases from V and 3 bases from J, with 11 bases between. Germline-derived CDR1 and CDR2 are SGHNT and YYREEE (reference sequence). CDR3 coding DNA: TGTGCCAGCAGCTTCCGAGGGCAGGAAGAGACCCAGTACTTC. It is translated as CASSFRGQEETQYF.

This clone appeared once. The junction departs from the called germline gene at one end, perhaps through a read error. The chain carries TRBV5-6 and TRBJ2-1, with TRBD2 identical over 11 bases. Germline loops: CDR1 SGHDT, CDR2 YYEEEE. The CDR3 loop spans 15 amino acids. The CDR3 loop reads CASSLVLAGGNEQLF. In nucleotides, the CDR3 is TGTGCCAGCAGCTTGGTTCTAGCGGGGGGCAATGAGCAGCTCTTC.

V usage is TRBV2 and J usage is TRBJ2-1; no clear D gene. The CDR3 contains 15 residues. Trimming removed 4 bases from V and 4 bases from J, with 14 bases in between. Germline CDR1 and CDR2: SNHLY and FYNNEI. The CDR3 nucleotides are TGTGCCAGCAGTGCAGACTGGCCTAGTTACAATGAGCAGTTCTTC. Translation: CASSADWPSYNEQFF.

This clone was found once. The chain recombines TRBV9 with TRBJ1-1, with TRBD1 identical over 7 bases. Germline V gives CDR1 SGDLS, CDR2 YYNGEE. The ends lost 4 bases at V and 0 bases at J; junction bases unmatched: 6. This CDR3 comprises 15 residues. Here the CDR3 DNA reads TGTGCCAGCAGCCCCACCGGGACAGTGAACACTGAAGCTTTCTTT. Residues: CASSPTGTVNTEAFF.

This chain uses TRBV15 with TRBJ1-2; no reliable D call. The CDR3 consists of 13 residues. Per germline, CDR1 LNHNV and CDR2 YYDKDF (reference sequence). Trimming took off 2 bases at V and 4 bases at J, with 8 bases between the two ends. The CDR3 is CATSRTGIYGYTF. CDR3 DNA: TGTGCCACCAGCAGAACGGGGATCTATGGCTACACCTTC.

The rearrangement uses TRBV9 and TRBJ2-7; D is possibly TRBD2 (6 bases). CDR3 length: 15 residues. Trimming removed 3 bases from V and 2 bases from J, with 15 bases in between. Per the germline V gene, CDR1 is SGDLS and CDR2 is YYNGEE. The CDR3: CASSEGLAQTYEQYF. The CDR3 nucleotides are TGTGCCAGCAGCGAGGGGCTAGCGCAAACCTACGAGCAGTACTTC.

In DNA, the CDR3 is TGTGCCAGTAACGGGGATTCACCCCTCCACTTT. Translating gives CASNGDSPLHF. This chain connects TRBV19 to TRBJ1-6; D not resolved. V was cut by 7 bases and J by 8 bases, with 6 bases left in between. CDR1 and CDR2 (germline): LNHDA, SQIVND (reference sequence). This CDR3 has 11 residues.

This chain uses TRBV30 with TRBJ2-5; 8 bases line up with TRBD1. J was trimmed by 4 bases and V by 4 bases; bases with no gene match: 14. Germline CDR1 reads GTSNPN; CDR2 reads SVGIG (reference sequence). The CDR3 is 16 amino acids. This CDR3 reads CAWTPRPQGAAETQYF. In DNA form, the CDR3 reads TGTGCCTGGACTCCAAGGCCGCAGGGGGCGGCAGAGACCCAGTACTTC.

Concerning this clone: Within the sample, other DNA sequences also encode this same CDR3. The chain employs TRBV5-1 and TRBJ2-5; 7 positions match TRBD1. J lost 2 bases, V lost 0 bases, and 1 base had no gene match. Germline V gene lookup returns CDR1 SGHRS and CDR2 YFSETQ. The CDR3 has 14 residues. The CDR3 loop is CASSLGRGQETQYF. CDR3 in DNA: TGCGCCAGCAGCTTGGGCAGGGGGCAAGAGACCCAGTACTTC.

This clone was detected only a few times. The chain joins TRBV19 to TRBJ2-3; D is undetermined. V was trimmed by 3 bases and J by 2 bases, leaving 6 bases between them. The CDR3 spans 13 residues. Germline V gene lookup returns CDR1 LNHDA and CDR2 SQIVND (reference sequence). This chain's CDR3 is CASSISHTDTQYF. The CDR3 DNA sequence: TGTGCCAGTAGTATTTCCCACACAGATACGCAGTATTTT.

The chain carries TRBV19 and TRBJ2-3; weak D call: TRBD1 (5 bases). CDR3 length: 16 residues. V was cut by 5 bases and J by 4 bases, with 19 bases left in between. CDR1 is LNHDA, CDR2 SQIVND, per germline (reference sequence). The CDR3 sequence: CASSEVKTQGPDTQYF. CDR3 coding DNA: TGTGCCAGTAGTGAAGTGAAGACCCAGGGTCCAGATACGCAGTATTTT.

This chain links TRBV9 with TRBJ1-5; 8 nucleotides match TRBD1. This CDR3 comprises 14 residues. The V segment lost 0 bases and the J segment 7 bases; nucleotides outside the gene matches: 3. Per the germline V gene, CDR1 is SGDLS and CDR2 is YYNGEE. The CDR3 DNA reads as TGTGCCAGCAGCGTAGACCAGGGGGCCCAGCCCCAGCATTTT. Amino acid sequence: CASSVDQGAQPQHF.

This clone was seen a single time. The chain employs TRBV5-1 and TRBJ1-2, with TRBD1 matching 9 bases. CDR1 SGHRS and CDR2 YFSETQ come from the germline V gene. This CDR3 contains 15 residues. V gave up 3 bases and J gave up 4 bases; unmatched junction bases: 7. The CDR3 nucleotides are TGCGCCAGCAGCTCGCCGGACAGGGGTGGCTATGGCTACACCTTC. The encoded protein is CASSSPDRGGYGYTF.